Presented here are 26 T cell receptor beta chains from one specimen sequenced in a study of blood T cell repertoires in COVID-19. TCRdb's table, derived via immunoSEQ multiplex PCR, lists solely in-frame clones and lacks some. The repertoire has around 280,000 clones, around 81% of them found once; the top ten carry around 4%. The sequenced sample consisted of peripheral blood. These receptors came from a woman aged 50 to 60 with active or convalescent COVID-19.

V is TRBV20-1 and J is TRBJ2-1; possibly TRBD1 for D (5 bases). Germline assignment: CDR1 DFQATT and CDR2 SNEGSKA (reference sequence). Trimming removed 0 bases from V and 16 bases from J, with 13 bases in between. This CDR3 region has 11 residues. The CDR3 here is CSARDFSRVFF. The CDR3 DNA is TGCAGTGCTAGAGATTTCTCCAGGGTCTTCTTC.

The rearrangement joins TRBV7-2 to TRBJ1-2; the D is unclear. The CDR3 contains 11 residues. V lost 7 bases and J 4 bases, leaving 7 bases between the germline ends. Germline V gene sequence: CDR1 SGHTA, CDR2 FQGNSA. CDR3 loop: CASTSGYGYTF. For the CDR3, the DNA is TGTGCCAGCACCTCAGGCTATGGCTACACCTTC. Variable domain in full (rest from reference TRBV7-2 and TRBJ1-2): GAGVSQSPSNKVTEKGKDVELRCDPISGHTALYWYRQSLGQGLEFLIYFQGNSAPDKSGLPSDRFSAERTGGSVSTLTIQRTQQEDSAVYLCASTSGYGYTFGSGTRLTVV.

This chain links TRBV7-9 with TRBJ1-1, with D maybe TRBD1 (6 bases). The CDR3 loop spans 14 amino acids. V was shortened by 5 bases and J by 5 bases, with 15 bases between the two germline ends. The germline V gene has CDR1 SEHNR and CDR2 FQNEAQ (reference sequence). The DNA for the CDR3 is TGTGCCAGCAGCCGGGACACCAAAGGGACTGAAGCTTTCTTT. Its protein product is CASSRDTKGTEAFF.

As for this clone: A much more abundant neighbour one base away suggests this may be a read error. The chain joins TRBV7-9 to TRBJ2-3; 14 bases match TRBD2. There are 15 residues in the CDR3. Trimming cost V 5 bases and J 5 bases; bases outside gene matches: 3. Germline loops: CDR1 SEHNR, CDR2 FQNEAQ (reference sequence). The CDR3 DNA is TGTGCCAGCAGCCGGACTAGCGGGAGGATAGATACGCAGTATTTT. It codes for CASSRTSGRIDTQYF.

The CDR3 DNA is TGCAGTGCTAGCGTACGGGAAAAACTGTTTTTT. Translated: CSASVREKLFF. The chain is built from TRBV20-1 and TRBJ1-4; D uncertain. Germline V gives CDR1 DFQATT, CDR2 SNEGSKA (reference sequence). The CDR3 length is 11 residues. The V end was cut by 3 bases, the J end by 8 bases, with 7 bases between.

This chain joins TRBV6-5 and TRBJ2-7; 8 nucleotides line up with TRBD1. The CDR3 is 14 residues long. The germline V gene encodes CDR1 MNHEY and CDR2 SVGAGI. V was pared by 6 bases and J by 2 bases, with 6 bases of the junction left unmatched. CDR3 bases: TGTGCCAGCAGATCGACAGGGGAAGCCTACGAGCAGTACTTC. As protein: CASRSTGEAYEQYF.

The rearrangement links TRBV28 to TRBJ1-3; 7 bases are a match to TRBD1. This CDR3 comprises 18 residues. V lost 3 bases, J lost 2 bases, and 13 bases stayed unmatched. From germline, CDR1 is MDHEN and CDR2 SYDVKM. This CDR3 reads CASSFSSMPGGAGNTIYF. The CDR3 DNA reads TGTGCCAGCAGTTTCTCCTCTATGCCAGGGGGTGCTGGAAACACCATATATTTT.

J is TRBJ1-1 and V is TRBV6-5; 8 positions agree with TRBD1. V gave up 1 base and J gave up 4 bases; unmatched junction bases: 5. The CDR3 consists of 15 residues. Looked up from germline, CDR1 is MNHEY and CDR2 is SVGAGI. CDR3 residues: CASSYWDRMGTEAFF. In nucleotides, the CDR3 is TGTGCCAGCAGTTACTGGGACAGGATGGGCACTGAAGCTTTCTTT.

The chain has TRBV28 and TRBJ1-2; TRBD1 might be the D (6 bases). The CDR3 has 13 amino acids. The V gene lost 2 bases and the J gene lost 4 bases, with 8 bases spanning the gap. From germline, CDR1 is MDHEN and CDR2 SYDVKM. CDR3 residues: CASSLMDSYGYTF. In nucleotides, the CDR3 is TGTGCCAGCAGTTTAATGGACAGCTATGGCTACACCTTC.

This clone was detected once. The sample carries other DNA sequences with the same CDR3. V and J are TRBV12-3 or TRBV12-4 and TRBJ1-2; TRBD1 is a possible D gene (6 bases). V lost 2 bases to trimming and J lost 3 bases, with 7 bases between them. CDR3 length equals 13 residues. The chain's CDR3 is CASSLQGHYGYTF. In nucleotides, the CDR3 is TGTGCCAGCAGTTTACAGGGGCACTATGGCTACACCTTC.

CDR3 amino acids: CASSQANRPQDGELFF. The CDR3 nucleotides read TGCGCCAGCAGCCAAGCTAACAGGCCGCAAGACGGGGAGCTGTTTTTT. The V call is TRBV4-1, the J call TRBJ2-2; possibly TRBD1 for D (5 bases). V was clipped by 1 base and J by 7 bases, with 16 bases between them. Germline CDR1 MGHRA, CDR2 YSYEKL. CDR3 length equals 16 residues.

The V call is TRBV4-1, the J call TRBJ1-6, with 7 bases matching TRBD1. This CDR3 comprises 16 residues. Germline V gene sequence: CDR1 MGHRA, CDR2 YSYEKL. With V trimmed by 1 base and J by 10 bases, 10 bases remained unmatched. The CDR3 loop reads CASSQVLGQVLSPLHF. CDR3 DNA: TGCGCCAGCAGCCAAGTCCTCGGACAGGTACTCTCACCCCTCCACTTT.

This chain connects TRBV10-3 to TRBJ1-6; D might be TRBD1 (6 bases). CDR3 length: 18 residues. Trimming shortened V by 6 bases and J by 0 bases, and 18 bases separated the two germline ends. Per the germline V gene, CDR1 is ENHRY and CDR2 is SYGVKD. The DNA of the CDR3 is TGTGCCATCAGCAAATCTCCGGGGGGCAGCTCCTATAATTCACCCCTCCACTTT. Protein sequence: CAISKSPGGSSYNSPLHF.

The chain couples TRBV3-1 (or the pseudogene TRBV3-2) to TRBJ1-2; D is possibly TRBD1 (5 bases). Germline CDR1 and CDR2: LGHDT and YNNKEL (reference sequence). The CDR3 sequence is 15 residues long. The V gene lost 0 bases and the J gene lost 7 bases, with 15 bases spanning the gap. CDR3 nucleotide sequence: TGTGCCAGCAGCCAAGAGCTGTCCAGGGCGGTTGGCTACACCTTC. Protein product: CASSQELSRAVGYTF.

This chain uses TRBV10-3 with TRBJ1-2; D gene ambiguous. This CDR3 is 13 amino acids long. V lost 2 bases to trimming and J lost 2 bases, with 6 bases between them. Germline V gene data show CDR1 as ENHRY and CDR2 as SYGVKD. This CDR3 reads CAISEAENYGYTF. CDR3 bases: TGTGCCATCAGTGAGGCGGAAAACTATGGCTACACCTTC.

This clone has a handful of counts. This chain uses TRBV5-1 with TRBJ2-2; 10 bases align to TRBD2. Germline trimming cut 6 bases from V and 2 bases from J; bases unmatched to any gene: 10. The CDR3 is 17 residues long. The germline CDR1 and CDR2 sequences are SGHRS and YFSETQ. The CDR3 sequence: CASNIAGGSLNTGELFF. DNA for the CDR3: TGCGCCAGCAACATAGCGGGAGGTAGCCTAAACACCGGGGAGCTGTTTTTT.

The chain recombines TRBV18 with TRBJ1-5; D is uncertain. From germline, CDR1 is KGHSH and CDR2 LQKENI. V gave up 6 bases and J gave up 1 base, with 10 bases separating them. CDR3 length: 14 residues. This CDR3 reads CASSPDGSNQPQHF. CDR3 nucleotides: TGTGCCAGCTCCCCCGACGGGAGCAATCAGCCCCAGCATTTT.

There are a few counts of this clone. CDR3 sequence (DNA): TGTGCCAGCAGCTCACTACAGGGATCTGCTGAAAAACTGTTTTTT. Protein product: CASSSLQGSAEKLFF. J is TRBJ1-4 and V is TRBV6-2 or TRBV6-3, with D possibly being TRBD1 (6 bases). Germline V gene data show CDR1 as MNHEY and CDR2 as SVGEGT. This CDR3 is 15 amino acids long. Between the trimmed V and J ends, which lost 6 bases and 7 bases, there was a span of 18 bases.

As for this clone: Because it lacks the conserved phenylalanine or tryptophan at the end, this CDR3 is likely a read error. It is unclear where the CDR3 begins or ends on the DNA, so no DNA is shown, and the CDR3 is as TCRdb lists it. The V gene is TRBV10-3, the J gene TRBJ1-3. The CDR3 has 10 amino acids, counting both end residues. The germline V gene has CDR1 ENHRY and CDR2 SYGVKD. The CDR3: CAISETRPRR.

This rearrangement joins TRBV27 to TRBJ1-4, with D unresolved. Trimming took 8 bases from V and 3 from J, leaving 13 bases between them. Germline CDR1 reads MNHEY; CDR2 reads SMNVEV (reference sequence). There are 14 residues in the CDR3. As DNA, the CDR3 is TGTGCCAGCGGGCGTGGTGCATCTAATGAAAAACTGTTTTTT. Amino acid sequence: CASGRGASNEKLFF.

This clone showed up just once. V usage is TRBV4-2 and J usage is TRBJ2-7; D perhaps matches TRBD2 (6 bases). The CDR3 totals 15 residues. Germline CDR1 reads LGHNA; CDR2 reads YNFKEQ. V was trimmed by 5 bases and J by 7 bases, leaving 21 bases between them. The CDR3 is CASSLGSGDLMEQYF. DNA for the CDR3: TGTGCCAGCAGCTTGGGTAGCGGTGACCTAATGGAGCAGTACTTC.

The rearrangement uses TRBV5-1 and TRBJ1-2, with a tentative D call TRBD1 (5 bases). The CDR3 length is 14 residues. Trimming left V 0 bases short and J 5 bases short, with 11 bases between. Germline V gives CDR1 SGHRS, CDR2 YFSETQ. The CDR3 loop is CASSLEAGRYGYTF. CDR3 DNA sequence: TGCGCCAGCAGCTTGGAAGCAGGGAGGTATGGCTACACCTTC.

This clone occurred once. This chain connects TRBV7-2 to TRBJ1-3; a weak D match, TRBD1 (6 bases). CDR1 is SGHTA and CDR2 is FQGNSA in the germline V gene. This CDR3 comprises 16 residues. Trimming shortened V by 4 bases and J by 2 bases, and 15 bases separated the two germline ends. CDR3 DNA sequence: TGTGCCAGCAGCTGGCAACAAGGGGGAACTGGAAACACCATATATTTT. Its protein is CASSWQQGGTGNTIYF.

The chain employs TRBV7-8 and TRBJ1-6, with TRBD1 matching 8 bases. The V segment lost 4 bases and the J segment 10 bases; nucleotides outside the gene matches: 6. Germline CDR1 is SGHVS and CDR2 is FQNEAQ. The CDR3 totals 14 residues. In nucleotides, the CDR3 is TGTGCCAGCAGCTATGGACAGGGTTACTCACCCCTCCACTTT. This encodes CASSYGQGYSPLHF.

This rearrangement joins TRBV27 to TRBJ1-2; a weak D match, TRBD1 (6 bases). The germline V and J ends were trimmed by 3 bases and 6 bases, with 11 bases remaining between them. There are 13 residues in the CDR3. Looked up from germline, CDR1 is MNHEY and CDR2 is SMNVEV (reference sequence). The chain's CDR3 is CASSFRGGDGYTF. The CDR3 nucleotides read TGTGCCAGCAGTTTTAGGGGGGGCGATGGCTACACCTTC.

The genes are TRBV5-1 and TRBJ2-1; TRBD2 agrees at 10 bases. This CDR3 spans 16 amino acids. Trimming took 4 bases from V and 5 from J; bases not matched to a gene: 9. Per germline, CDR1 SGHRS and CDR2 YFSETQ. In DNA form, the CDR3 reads TGCGCCAGCAGCCGCATGGGACTAGCGTATGACAATGAGCAGTTCTTC. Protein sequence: CASSRMGLAYDNEQFF.